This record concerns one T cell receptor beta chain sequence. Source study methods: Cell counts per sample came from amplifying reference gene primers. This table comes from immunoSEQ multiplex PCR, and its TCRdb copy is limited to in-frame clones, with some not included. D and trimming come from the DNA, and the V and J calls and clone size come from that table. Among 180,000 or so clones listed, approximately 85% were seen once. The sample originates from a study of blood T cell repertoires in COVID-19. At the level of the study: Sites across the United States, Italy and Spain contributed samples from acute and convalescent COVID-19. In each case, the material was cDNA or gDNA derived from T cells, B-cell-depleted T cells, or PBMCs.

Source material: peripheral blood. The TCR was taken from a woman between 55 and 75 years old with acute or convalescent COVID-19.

CDR3 DNA: TGCGCCAGCAGCTTGGAGGGACTAACATACTCCTACAATGAGCAGTTCTTC. Its protein is CASSLEGLTYSYNEQFF. J is TRBJ2-1 and V is TRBV5-1, with 7 nucleotides matching TRBD2. Germline V lookup: CDR1 SGHRS, CDR2 YFSETQ. This CDR3 is 17 amino acids long. V gave up 0 bases and J gave up 0 bases; unmatched junction bases: 6.